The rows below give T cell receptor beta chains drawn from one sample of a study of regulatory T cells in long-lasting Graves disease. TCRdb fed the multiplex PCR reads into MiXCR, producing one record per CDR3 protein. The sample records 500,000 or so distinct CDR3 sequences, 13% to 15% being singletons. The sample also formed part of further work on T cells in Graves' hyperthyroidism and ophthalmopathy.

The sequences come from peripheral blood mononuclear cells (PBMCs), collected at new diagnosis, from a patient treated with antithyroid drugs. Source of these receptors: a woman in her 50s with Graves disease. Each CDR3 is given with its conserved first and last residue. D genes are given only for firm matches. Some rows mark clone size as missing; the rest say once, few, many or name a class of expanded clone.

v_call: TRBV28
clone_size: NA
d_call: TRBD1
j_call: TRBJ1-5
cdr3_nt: TGTGCCAGCAGTCCCGACAGGGCCCGGCCGTCCCAGCATTTT
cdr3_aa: CASSPDRARPSQHF

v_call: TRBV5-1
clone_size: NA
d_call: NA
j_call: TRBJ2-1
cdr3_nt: TGCGCCAGCAGCTTGGGTGGTTCTGGGGAAAATGAGCAGTTCTTC
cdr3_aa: CASSLGGSGENEQFF

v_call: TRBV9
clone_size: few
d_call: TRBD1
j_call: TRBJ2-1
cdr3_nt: TGTGCCAGCAGCTCCCGGACAGGGGGCTCCAATGAGCAGTTCTTC
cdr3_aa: CASSSRTGGSNEQFF

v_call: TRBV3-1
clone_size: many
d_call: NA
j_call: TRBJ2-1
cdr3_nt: TGTGCCAGCAGCCAGAGTTCCGGCAATGAGCAGTTCTTC
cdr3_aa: CASSQSSGNEQFF

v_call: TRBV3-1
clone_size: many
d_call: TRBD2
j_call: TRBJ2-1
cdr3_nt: TGTGCCAGCAGCCAAGGCCCAGCGGGAGGGCCTGAGCAGTTCTTC
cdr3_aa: CASSQGPAGGPEQFF

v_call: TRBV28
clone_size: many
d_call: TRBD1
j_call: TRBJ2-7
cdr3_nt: TGTGCCAGCAGTCAACAACGGACAGGTTCCTACGAGCAGTACTTC
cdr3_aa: CASSQQRTGSYEQYF

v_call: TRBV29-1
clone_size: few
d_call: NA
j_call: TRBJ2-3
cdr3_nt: TGCAGCGTTGACTCAGGGTGGCAAGATACGCAGTATTTT
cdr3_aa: CSVDSGWQDTQYF

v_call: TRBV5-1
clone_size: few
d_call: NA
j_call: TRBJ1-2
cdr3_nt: TGCGCCAGCAGCTTGGAAAGCGGATTTAACTATGGCTACACCTTC
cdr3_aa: CASSLESGFNYGYTF

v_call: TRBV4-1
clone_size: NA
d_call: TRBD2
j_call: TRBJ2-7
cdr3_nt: TGCGCCAGCAGTACGACCGGGACTAGGTCCTACGAGCAGTACTTC
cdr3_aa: CASSTTGTRSYEQYF

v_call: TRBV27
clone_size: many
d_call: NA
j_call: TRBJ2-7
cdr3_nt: TGTGCCAGCAGTTTATCGCGGGACAGTGCCTACGAGCAGTACTTC
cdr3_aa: CASSLSRDSAYEQYF

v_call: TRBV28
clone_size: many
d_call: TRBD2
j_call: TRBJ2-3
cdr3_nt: TGTGCCAGCAAGGACGTTCGGGAGGTCACAGATACGCAGTATTTT
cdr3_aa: CASKDVREVTDTQYF

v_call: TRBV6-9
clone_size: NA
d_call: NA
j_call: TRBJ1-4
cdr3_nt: TGTGCCAGCAGTTATTCCGACACCAAGGGAAAACTGTTTTTT
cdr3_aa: CASSYSDTKGKLFF

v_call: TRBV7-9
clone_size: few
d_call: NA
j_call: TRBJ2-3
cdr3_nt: TGTGCCAGCAGCTGGGGAGGAGGACCCACAGATACGCAGTATTTT
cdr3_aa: CASSWGGGPTDTQYF

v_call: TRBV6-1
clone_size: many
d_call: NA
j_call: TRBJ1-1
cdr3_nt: TGTGCCAGCAGTGAAGTGAGGGGTTACACTGAAGCTTTCTTT
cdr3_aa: CASSEVRGYTEAFF

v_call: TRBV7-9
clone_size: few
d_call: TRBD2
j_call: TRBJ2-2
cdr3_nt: TGTGCCAGCAGCCTTGCTAGCGGGATATCCGGGGAGCTGTTTTTT
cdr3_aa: CASSLASGISGELFF

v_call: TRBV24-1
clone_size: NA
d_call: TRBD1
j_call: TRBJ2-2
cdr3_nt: TGTGCCACCAGTGACCCGGGACAGTTGAACACCGGGGAGCTGTTTTTT
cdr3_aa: CATSDPGQLNTGELFF

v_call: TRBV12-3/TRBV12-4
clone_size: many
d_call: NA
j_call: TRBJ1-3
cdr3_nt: TGTGCCAGCACCGCCCGGGGCAGCCTTTCTGGAAACACCATATATTTT
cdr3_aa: CASTARGSLSGNTIYF

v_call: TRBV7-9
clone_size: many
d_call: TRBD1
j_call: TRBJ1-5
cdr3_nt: TGTGCCAGCAGCCCAGGGACAGCGAATCAGCCCCAGCATTTT
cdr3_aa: CASSPGTANQPQHF

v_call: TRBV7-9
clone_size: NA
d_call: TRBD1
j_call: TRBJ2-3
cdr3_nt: TGTGCCAGCAGCTTAATCCAGGGGGCACGCTGGTCCGTTGATACGCAGTATTTT
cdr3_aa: CASSLIQGARWSVDTQYF

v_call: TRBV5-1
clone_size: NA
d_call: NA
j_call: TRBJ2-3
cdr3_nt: TGCGCCAGCAGCTTGGTGGGTCCAGATACGCAGTATTTT
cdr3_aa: CASSLVGPDTQYF

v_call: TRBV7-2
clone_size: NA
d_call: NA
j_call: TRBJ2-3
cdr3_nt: TGTGCCAGCAGGGAGGCTAGCACAGATACGCAGTATTTT
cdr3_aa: CASREASTDTQYF

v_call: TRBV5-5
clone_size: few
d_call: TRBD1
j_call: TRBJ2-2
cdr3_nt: TGTGCCAGCAGCCCAGCAGGGGGAGTCACCGGGGAGCTGTTTTTT
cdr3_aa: CASSPAGGVTGELFF

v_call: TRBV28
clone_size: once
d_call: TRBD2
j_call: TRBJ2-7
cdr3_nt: TGTGCCAGCAGTACGACTAGCGGAATGTACGAGCAGTACTTC
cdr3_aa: CASSTTSGMYEQYF

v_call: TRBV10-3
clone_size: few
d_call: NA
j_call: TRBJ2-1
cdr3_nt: TGTGCCATCAGTGAGTCGACTAGGTACTTTGAGCAGTTCTTC
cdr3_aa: CAISESTRYFEQFF

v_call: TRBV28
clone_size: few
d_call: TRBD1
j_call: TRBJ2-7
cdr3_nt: TGTGCCAGCAGTCGACAGGGGTTGAGGTACGAGCAGTACTTC
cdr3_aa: CASSRQGLRYEQYF

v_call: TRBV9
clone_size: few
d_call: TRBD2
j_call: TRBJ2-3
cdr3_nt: TGTGCCAGCAGCGTAGACGCGGGAGGGGGAGATACGCAGTATTTT
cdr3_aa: CASSVDAGGGDTQYF

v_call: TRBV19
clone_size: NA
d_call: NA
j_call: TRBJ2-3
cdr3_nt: TGTGCCAGTAGTATAGGAGGAGGAGATACGCAGTATTTT
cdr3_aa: CASSIGGGDTQYF

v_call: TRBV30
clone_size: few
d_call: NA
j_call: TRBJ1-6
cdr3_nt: TGTGCCTGGAGCGGATTACGGGACTATTTCTCCCCCCTCCACTTT
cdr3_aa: CAWSGLRDYFSPLHF

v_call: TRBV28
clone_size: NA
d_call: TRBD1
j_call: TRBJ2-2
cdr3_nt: TGTGCCAGCAGTTTACAGGGGGAAGTAACCGGGGAGCTGTTTTTT
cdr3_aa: CASSLQGEVTGELFF

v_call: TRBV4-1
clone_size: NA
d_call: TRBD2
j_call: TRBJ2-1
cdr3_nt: TGCGCCAGCAGCCAGAGACTCGTCCCTAGCGGCAATGAGCAGTTCTTC
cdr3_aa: CASSQRLVPSGNEQFF

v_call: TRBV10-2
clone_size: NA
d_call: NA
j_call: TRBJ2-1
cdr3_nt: TGCGCCAGCACGATCTTCGATGAGCAGTTCTTC
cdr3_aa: CASTIFDEQFF

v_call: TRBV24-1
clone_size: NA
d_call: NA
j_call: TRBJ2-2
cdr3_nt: TGTGCCACCAGTGATTTTCCGACAGAGAACACCGGGGAGCTGTTTTTT
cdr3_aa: CATSDFPTENTGELFF

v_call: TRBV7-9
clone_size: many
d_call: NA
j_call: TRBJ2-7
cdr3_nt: TGTGCCAGCTTGCCAGATTGGGACGAGCAGTACTTC
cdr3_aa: CASLPDWDEQYF

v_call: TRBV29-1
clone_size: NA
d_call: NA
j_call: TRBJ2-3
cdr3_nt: TGCAGCGTTGAGAGCGAATTCACAGATACGCAGTATTTT
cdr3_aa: CSVESEFTDTQYF

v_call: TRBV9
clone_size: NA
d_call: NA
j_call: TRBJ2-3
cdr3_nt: TGTGCCAGCAGCGTAGGGATAGGAGATACGCAGTATTTT
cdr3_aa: CASSVGIGDTQYF

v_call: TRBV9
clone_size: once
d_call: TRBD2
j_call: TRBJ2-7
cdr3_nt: TGTGCCAGCAGCGTAGGGGGGACTAGCGGGAGGGGAACCTACGAGCAGTACTTC
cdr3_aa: CASSVGGTSGRGTYEQYF

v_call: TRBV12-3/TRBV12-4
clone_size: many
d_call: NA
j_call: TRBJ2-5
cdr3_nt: TGTGCCAGCAGTTTTTTAGCGGCACATCAAGAGACCCAGTACTTC
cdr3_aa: CASSFLAAHQETQYF

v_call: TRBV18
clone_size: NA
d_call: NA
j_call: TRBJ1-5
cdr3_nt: TGTGCCAGCTCACTCAGTGGCCCTAGCAATCGGCCCCAGCATTTT
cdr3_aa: CASSLSGPSNRPQHF

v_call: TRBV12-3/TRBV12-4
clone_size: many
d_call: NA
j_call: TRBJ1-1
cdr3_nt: TGTGCCAGCAGTTCTCCGAGAGGGGTTGGCACTGAAGCTTTCTTT
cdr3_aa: CASSSPRGVGTEAFF

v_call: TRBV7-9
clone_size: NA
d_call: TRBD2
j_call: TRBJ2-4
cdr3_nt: TGTGCCAGCAGCTTGGGGGGACTACCTATCGCCAAAAACATTCAGTACTTC
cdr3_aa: CASSLGGLPIAKNIQYF

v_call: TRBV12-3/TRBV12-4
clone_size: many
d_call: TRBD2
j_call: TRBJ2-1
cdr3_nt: TGTGCCAGCAGCGACCCCCAGGGACTAGCGGGAGATGAGCAGTTCTTC
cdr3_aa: CASSDPQGLAGDEQFF

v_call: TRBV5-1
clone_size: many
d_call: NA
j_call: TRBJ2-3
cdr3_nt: TGCGCCAGCAGCCAACAAGGCGACAGCACAGATACGCAGTATTTT
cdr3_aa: CASSQQGDSTDTQYF

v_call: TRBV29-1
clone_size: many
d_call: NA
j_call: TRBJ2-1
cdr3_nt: TGCAGCGTAGAAAAGGGGTTCAATGAGCAGTTCTTC
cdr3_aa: CSVEKGFNEQFF

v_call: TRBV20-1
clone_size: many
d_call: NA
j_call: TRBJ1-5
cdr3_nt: TGCAGTGCCCATACGGGCAGAGGCGTAAGCAATCAGCCCCAGCATTTT
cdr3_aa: CSAHTGRGVSNQPQHF

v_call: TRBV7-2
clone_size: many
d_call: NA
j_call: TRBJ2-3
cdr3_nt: TGTGCCAGCAGCTTAGCCAGAAGCACAGATACGCAGTATTTT
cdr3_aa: CASSLARSTDTQYF

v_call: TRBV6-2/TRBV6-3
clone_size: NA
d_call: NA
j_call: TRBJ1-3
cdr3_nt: TGTGCCAGCAGGCGGGACGGACTCTCTGGAAACACCATATATTTT
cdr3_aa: CASRRDGLSGNTIYF

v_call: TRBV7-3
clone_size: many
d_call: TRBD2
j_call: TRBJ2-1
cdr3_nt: TGTGCCAGCACTAGCGGGAGGGCCTCCGGGTACAATGAGCAGTTCTTC
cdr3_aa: CASTSGRASGYNEQFF

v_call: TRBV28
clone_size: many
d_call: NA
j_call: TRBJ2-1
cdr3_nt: TGTGCCAGCAGTTTTACCCCGGGCCTCTACAATGAGCAGTTCTTC
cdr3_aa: CASSFTPGLYNEQFF

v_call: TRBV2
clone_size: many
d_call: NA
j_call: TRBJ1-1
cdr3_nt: TGTGCCAGCAGCGAAGGACGGGGTACTGAAGCTTTCTTT
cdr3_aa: CASSEGRGTEAFF

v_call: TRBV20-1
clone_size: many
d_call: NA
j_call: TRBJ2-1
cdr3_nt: TGCAGTGCTAGAGAGAGGGGGAGGGACGACAATGAGCAGTTCTTC
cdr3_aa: CSARERGRDDNEQFF

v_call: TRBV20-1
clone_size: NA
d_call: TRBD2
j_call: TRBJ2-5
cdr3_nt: TGCAGTGCTAGAGATCTCGCTAGCGGGAGACAAGAGACCCAGTACTTC
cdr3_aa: CSARDLASGRQETQYF

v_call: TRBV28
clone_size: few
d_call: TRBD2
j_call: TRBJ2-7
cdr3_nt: TGTGCCAGCAGTTCTCGGCCGGGACTAGCTTTCCACAAGCAGTACTTC
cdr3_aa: CASSSRPGLAFHKQYF

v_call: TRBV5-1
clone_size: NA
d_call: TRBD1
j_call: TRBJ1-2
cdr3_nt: TGCGCCAGCAGCACGGGACAGAACTATGGCTACACCTTC
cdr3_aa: CASSTGQNYGYTF

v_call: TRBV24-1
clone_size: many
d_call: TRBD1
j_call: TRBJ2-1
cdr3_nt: TGTGCCACCAGTGAACCAGGACAGGGCTACAATGAGCAGTTCTTC
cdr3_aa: CATSEPGQGYNEQFF

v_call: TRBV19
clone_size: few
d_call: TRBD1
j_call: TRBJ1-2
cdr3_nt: TGTGCCAGTAGTATTACAGGGGGCGAAAATGGCTACACCTTC
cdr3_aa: CASSITGGENGYTF

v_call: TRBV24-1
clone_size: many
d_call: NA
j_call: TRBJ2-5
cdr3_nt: TGTGCCACCAGTGCTGCCCGGGACACAGGCCGCCAAGAGACCCAGTACTTC
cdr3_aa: CATSAARDTGRQETQYF

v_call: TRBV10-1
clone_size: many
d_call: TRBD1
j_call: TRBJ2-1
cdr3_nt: TGCGCCAGCAGTGAATCCGGGACAGTCTCCAATGAGCAGTTCTTC
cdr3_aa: CASSESGTVSNEQFF

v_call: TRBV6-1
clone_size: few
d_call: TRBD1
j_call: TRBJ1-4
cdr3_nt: TGTGCCAGCAGGGCGGATCCGGGACAGGGGAGTGAAAAACTGTTTTTT
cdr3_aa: CASRADPGQGSEKLFF

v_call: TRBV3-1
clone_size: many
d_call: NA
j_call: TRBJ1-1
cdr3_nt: TGTGCCAGCAGAAATACAAGATACACTGAAGCTTTCTTT
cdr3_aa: CASRNTRYTEAFF